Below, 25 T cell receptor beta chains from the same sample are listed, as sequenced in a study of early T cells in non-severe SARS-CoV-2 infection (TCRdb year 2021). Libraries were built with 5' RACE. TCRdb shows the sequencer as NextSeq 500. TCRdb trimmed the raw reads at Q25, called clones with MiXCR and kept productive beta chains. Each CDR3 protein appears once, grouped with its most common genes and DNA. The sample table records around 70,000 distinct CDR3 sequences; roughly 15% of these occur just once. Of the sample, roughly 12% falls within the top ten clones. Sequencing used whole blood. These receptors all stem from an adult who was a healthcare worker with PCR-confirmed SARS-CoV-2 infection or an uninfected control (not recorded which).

CDR3 nucleotide sequence: TGTGCCAGCAGCCTCCGTTTGCCTGGAAACACCATATATTTT. It translates to CASSLRLPGNTIYF. The chain joins TRBV3-1 to TRBJ1-3; D remains unclear. This CDR3 region has 14 residues. Germline loops: CDR1 LGHDT, CDR2 YNNKEL (reference sequence). The V and J ends lost 4 bases and 2 bases respectively, with 9 bases between them.

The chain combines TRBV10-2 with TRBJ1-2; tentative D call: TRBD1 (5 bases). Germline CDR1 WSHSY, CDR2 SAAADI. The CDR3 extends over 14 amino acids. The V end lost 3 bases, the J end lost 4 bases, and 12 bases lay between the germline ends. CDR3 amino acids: CASSDGKGPYGYTF. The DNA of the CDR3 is TGCGCCAGCAGTGATGGCAAGGGGCCCTATGGCTACACCTTC.

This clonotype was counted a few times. The CDR3 bases are TGTGCCAGCAGCCTCTCTCTGGCCTCCAATGAGCAGTTCTTC. Amino acid sequence: CASSLSLASNEQFF. The chain is built from TRBV28 and TRBJ2-1; D gene uncertain. The germline V and J ends were trimmed by 6 bases and 6 bases, with 15 bases remaining between them. Germline V gene sequence: CDR1 MDHEN, CDR2 SYDVKM. The CDR3 is made up of 14 amino acids. The full variable domain, completed using reference TRBV28 and TRBJ2-1, is DVKVTQSSRYLVKRTGEKVFLECVQDMDHENMFWYRQDPGLGLRLIYFSYDVKMKEKGDIPEGYSVSREKKERFSLILESASTNQTSMYLCASSLSLASNEQFFGPGTRLTVL.

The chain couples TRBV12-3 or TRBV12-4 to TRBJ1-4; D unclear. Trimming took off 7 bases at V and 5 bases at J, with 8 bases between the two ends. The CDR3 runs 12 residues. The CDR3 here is CASKRGNEKLFF. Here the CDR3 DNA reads TGTGCCAGCAAACGCGGAAATGAAAAACTGTTTTTT.

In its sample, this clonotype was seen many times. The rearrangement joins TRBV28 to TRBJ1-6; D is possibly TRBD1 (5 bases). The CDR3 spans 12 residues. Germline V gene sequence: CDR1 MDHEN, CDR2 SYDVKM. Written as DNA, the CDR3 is TGTGGGACGACAGAGACTAATTCACCCCTCCACTTT. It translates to CGTTETNSPLHF. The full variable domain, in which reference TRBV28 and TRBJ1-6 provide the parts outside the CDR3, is DVKVTQSSRYLVKRTGEKVFLECVQDMDHENMFWYRQDPGLGLRLIYFSYDVKMKEKGDIPEGYSVSREKKERFSLILESASTNQTSMYLCGTTETNSPLHFGNGTRLTVT.

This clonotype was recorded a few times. Written as DNA, the CDR3 is TGTGCCAGCAGCAGCCCCCCCGGACCTGGCTACACCTTC. Residues: CASSSPPGPGYTF. V usage is TRBV5-4 and J usage is TRBJ1-2; D gene ambiguous. This CDR3 has 13 residues. CDR1 is SGHNT, CDR2 YYREEE, per germline (reference sequence). V lost 4 bases and J 7 bases, leaving 14 bases between the germline ends.

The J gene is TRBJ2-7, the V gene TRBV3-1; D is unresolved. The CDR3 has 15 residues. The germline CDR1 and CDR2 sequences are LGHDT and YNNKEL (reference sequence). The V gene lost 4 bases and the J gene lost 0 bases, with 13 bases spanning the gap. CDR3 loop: CASSPGAVHSYEQYF. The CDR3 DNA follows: TGTGCCAGCAGCCCGGGTGCGGTACACTCCTACGAGCAGTACTTC.

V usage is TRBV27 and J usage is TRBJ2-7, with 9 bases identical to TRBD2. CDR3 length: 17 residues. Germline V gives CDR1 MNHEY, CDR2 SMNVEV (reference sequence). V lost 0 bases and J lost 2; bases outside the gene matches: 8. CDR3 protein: CASSLSGVAGVPYEQYF. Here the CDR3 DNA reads TGTGCCAGCAGTTTATCCGGGGTAGCGGGAGTCCCCTACGAGCAGTACTTC.

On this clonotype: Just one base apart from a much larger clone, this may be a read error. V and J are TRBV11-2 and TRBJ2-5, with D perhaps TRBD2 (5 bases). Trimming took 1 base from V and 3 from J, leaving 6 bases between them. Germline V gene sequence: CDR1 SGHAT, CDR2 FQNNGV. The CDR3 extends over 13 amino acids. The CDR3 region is CASSLGGKETQYF. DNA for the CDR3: TGTGCCAGCAGCTTAGGAGGGAAAGAGACCCAGTACTTC. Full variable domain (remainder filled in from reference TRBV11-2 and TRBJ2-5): EAGVAQSPRYKIIEKRQSVAFWCNPISGHATLYWYQQILGQGPKLLIQFQNNGVVDDSQLPKDRFSAERLKGVDSTLKIQPAKLEDSAVYLCASSLGGKETQYFGPGTRLLVL.

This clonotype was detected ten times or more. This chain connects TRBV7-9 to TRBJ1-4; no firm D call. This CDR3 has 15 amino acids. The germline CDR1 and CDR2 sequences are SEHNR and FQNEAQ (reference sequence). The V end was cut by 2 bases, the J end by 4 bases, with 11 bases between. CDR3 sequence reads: CASSLSEGINEKLFF. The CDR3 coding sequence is TGTGCCAGCAGCTTATCGGAGGGAATTAATGAAAAACTGTTTTTT.

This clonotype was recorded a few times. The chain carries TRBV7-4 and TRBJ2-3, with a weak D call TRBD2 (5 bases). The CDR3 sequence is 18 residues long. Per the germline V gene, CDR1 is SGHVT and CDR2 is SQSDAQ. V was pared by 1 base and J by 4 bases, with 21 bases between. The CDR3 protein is CASSLVAGKRVYADTQYF. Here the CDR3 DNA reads TGTGCCAGCAGCTTAGTGGCTGGTAAGAGGGTCTATGCAGATACGCAGTATTTT.

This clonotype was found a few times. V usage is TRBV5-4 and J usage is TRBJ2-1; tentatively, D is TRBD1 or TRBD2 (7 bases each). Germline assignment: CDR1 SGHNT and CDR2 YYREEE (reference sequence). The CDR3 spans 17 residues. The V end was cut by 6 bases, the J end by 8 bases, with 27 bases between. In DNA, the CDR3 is TGTGCCAGCATCCCCCAAACCAGGGGGAGGGTTGGGGATGAGCAGTTCTTC. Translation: CASIPQTRGRVGDEQFF.

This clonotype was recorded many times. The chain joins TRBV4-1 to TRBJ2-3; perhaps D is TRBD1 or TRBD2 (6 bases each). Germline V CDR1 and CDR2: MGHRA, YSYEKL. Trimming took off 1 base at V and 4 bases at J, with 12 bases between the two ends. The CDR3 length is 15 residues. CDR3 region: CASSQAGAPADTQYF. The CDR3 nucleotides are TGCGCCAGCAGCCAAGCGGGGGCCCCCGCAGATACGCAGTATTTT.

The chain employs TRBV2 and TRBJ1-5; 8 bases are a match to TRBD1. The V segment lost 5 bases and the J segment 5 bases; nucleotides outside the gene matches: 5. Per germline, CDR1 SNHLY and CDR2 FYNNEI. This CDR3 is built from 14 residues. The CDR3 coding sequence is TGTGCCAGCAGTCTCGACAGGGGCGATCAGCCCCAGCATTTT. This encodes CASSLDRGDQPQHF.

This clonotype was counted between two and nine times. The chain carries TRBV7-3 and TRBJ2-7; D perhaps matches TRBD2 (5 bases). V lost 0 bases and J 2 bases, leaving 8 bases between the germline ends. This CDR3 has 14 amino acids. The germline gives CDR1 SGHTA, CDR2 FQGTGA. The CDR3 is CASSLTPTTYEQYF. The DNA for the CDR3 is TGTGCCAGCAGCTTAACCCCGACTACCTACGAGCAGTACTTC.

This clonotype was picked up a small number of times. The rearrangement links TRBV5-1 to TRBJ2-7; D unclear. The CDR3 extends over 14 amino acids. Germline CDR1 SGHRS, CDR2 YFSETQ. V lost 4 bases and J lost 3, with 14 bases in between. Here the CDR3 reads CASSPGQPDYEQYF. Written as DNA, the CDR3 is TGCGCCAGCAGCCCCGGGCAGCCAGACTACGAGCAGTACTTC.

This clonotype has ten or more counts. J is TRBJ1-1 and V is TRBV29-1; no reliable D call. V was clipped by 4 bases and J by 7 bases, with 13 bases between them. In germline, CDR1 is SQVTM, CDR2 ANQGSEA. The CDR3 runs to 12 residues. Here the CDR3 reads CSVVRNRDEAFF. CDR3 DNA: TGCAGCGTTGTCAGGAACCGAGATGAAGCTTTCTTT. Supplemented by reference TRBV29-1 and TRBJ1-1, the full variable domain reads SAVISQKPSRDICQRGTSLTIQCQVDSQVTMMFWYRQQPGQSLTLIATANQGSEATYESGFVIDKFPISRPNLTFSTLTVSNMSPEDSSIYLCSVVRNRDEAFFGQGTRLTVV.

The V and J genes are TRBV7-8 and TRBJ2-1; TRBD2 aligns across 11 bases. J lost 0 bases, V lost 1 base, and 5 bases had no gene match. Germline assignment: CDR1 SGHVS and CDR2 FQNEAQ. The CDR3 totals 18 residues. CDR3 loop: CASSLGTSGPSSYNEQFF. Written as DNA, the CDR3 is TGTGCCAGCAGCTTAGGGACTAGCGGGCCCAGCTCCTACAATGAGCAGTTCTTC.

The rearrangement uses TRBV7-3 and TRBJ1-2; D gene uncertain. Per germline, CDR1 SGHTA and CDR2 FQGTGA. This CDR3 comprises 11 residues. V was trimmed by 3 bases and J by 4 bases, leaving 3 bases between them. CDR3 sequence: CASSFSYGYTF. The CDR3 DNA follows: TGTGCCAGCAGCTTTTCCTATGGCTACACCTTC.

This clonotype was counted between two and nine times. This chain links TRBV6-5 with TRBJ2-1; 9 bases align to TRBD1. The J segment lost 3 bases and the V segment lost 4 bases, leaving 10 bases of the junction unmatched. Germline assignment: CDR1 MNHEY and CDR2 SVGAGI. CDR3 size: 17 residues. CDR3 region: CASSSLAGGQGYNEQFF. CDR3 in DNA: TGTGCCAGCAGTTCCCTGGCCGGGGGACAGGGCTACAATGAGCAGTTCTTC.

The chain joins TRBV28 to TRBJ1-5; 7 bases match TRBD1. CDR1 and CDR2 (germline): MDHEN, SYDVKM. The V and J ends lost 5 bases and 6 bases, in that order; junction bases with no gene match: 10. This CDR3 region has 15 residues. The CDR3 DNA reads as TGTGCCAGCAGTCCCATAGGACAGGCTGGTCAGCCCCAGCATTTT. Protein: CASSPIGQAGQPQHF.

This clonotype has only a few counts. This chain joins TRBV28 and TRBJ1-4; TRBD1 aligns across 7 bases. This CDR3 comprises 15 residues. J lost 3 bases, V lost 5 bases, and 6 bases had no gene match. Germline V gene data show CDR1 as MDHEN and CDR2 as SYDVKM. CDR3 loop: CASSTRQGPNEKLFF. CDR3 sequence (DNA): TGTGCCAGCAGTACCAGACAGGGTCCTAATGAAAAACTGTTTTTT.

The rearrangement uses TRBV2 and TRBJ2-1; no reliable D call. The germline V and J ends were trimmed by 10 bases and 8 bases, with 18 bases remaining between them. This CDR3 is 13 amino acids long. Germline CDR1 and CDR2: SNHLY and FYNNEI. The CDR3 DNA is TGTGCCACCAAAGGTAGTGTTCTCGATGAGCAGTTCTTC. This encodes CATKGSVLDEQFF.

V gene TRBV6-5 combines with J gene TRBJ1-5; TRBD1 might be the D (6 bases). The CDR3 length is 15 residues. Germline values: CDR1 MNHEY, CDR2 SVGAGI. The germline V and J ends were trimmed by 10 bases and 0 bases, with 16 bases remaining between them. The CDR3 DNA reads TGTGCCACCCACCAGGGGCTCTATAGCAATCAGCCCCAGCATTTT. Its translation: CATHQGLYSNQPQHF.

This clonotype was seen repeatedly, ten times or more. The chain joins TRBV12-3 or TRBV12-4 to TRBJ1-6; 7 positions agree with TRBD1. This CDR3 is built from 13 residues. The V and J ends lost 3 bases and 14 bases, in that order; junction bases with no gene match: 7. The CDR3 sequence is CASSLTGKGTLHF. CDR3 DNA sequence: TGTGCCAGCAGTTTGACAGGGAAAGGAACCCTCCACTTT.